This T cell receptor (beta chain) is from a study of vaccination effects on CD4 cells after COVID-19. Study as a whole: Two doses of BNT162b2 or mRNA-1273 vaccine were administered to participants.

This clone was detected a few times. Its antigen remains unidentified. The CDR3 extends over 16 amino acids. Germline V lookup: CDR1 SNHLY, CDR2 FYNNEI. V gave up 1 base and J gave up 0 bases, with 10 bases separating them. Sequencing used immunoSEQ multiplex PCR; TCRdb keeps in-frame clones, though not all of them. The repertoire holds about 79,000 clones, with about 70% as singletons. Pools of viral peptides were used by the ViraFEST assay to expand antigen-specific CD4+ T cells ahead of sequencing. With approximately 10 days of culture completed, CD4+ T cells were isolated. Having tested negative for nucleocapsid antibodies, the vaccine recipients showed no prior SARS-CoV-2 infection.

The chain recombines TRBV2 with TRBJ1-5; D gene uncertain. The TCR originated in a human donor who received a COVID-19 vaccine. This sample comprised CD4+ T cells from PBMCs cultured with HCoV-229E spike peptides, obtained before COVID-19 vaccination. The chain's CDR3 is CASSEEVWGSNQPQHF. The CDR3 DNA sequence: TGTGCCAGCAGTGAAGAGGTTTGGGGTAGCAATCAGCCCCAGCATTTT.